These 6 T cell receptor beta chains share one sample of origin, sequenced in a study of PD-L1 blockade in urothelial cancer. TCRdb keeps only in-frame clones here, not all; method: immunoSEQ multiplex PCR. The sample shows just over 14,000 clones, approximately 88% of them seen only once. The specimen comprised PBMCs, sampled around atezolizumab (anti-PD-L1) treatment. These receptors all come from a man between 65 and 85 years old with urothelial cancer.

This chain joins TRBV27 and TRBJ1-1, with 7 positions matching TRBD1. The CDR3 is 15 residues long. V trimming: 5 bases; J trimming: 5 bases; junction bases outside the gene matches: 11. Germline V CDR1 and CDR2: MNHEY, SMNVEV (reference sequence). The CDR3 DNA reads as TGTGCCAGCAGTACCTACAGGGGTGGGTGGACTGAAGCTTTCTTT. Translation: CASSTYRGGWTEAFF.

The CDR3 here is CASSEAGSSNPGHF. The CDR3 DNA sequence: TGTGCCAGCAGTGAAGCAGGGAGCTCGAACCCCGGGCATTTT. The rearrangement links TRBV6-1 to TRBJ1-5; D is undetermined. Trimming removed 0 bases at V and 15 bases at J, with 18 bases between. The germline gives CDR1 MNHNS, CDR2 SASEGT. This CDR3 has 14 residues.

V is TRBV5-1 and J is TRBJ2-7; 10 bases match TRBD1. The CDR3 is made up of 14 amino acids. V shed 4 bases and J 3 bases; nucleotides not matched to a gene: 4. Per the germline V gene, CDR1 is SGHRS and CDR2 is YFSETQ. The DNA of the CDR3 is TGCGCCAGCAGCGTGGGACAGGGGAACTACGAGCAGTACTTC. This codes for CASSVGQGNYEQYF.

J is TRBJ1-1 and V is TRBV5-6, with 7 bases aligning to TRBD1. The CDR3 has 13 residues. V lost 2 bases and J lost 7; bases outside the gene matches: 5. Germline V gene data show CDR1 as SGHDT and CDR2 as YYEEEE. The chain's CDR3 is CASSLPGQFEAFF. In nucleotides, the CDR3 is TGTGCCAGCAGCTTACCGGGACAGTTTGAAGCTTTCTTT. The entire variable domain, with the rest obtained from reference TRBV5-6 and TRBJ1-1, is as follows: DAGVTQSPTHLIKTRGQQVTLRCSPKSGHDTVSWYQQALGQGPQFIFQYYEEEERQRGNFPDRFSGHQFPNYSSELNVNALLLGDSALYLCASSLPGQFEAFFGQGTRLTVV.

The CDR3 nucleotides are TGTGCCAGCAGTGAATTATGGGACAGGGATCTCACTGAAGCTTTCTTT. Its protein is CASSELWDRDLTEAFF. The chain combines TRBV25-1 with TRBJ1-1; 9 positions agree with TRBD1. Germline V gene data show CDR1 as MGHDK and CDR2 as SYGVNS. V dropped 1 base and J dropped 4; count of bases not matched to a gene: 7. CDR3 length: 16 amino acids.

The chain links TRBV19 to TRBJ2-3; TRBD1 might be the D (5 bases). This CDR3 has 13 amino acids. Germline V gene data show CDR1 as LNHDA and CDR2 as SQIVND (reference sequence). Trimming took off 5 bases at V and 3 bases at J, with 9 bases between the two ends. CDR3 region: CASSGHRTDTQYF. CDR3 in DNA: TGTGCCAGTAGTGGACACAGGACAGATACGCAGTATTTT.